A single sample is the source of the 22 T cell receptor beta chains below, sequenced in a study of regulatory T cells in long-lasting Graves disease. Through Arm-PCR of CDR3 regions and iRepertoire HTBI primers, TCR beta libraries were built. TCRdb itself ran the multiplex PCR reads through MiXCR, one entry per CDR3 protein. The sample gives 350,000 to 550,000 distinct CDR3 sequences, about 15% of which show up once; about 15% is in the top ten. This sample's time point: newly diagnosed GD, antithyroid drugs for less than 3 months. Researchers made the TCR library from RNA that was extracted from PBMCs. The data also belong to a second study, concerning T cells in Graves' hyperthyroidism and ophthalmopathy.

The sample was peripheral blood mononuclear cells (PBMCs), taken at new diagnosis, from a patient treated with antithyroid drugs. Receptors were obtained from a woman aged 50 to 60 with Graves disease.

A word on this clonotype: At one of its ends the junction is not consistent with the germline gene, which may arise from a read error. This rearrangement joins TRBV28 to TRBJ2-7; 10 nucleotides line up with TRBD1. Germline CDR1 is MDHEN and CDR2 is SYDVKM. This CDR3 has 17 residues. CDR3 in amino acids: CDSSRRTGGIMVYEQYF. The CDR3 bases are TGTGACAGCAGTAGAAGGACAGGGGGGATCATGGTCTACGAGCAGTACTTC. The full variable domain, rest sourced from reference TRBV28 and TRBJ2-7, is DVKVTQSSRYLVKRTGEKVFLECVQDMDHENMFWYRQDPGLGLRLIYFSYDVKMKEKGDIPEGYSVSREKKERFSLILESASTNQTSMYLCDSSRRTGGIMVYEQYFGPGTRLTVT.

This clonotype showed up just a few times. The CDR3 nucleotides are TGCGCCAGCAGCTTGGAAGAAGCGGATGAGCAGTTCTTC. It specifies CASSLEEADEQFF. The gene calls are TRBV5-1 and TRBJ2-1, with TRBD2 as a possible D gene (5 bases). The CDR3 has 13 amino acids. Looked up from germline, CDR1 is SGHRS and CDR2 is YFSETQ. Trimming stripped 0 bases from V and 8 bases from J, with 9 bases between. Full variable domain (outside the CDR3, taken from reference TRBV5-1 and TRBJ2-1): KAGVTQTPRYLIKTRGQQVTLSCSPISGHRSVSWYQQTPGQGLQFLFEYFSETQRNKGNFPGRFSGRQFSNSRSEMNVSTLELGDSALYLCASSLEEADEQFFGPGTRLTVL.

A remark on this clonotype: At one end, the junction sequence differs from germline, possibly due to a read error. The rearrangement links TRBV20-1 to TRBJ2-3; tentative D call: TRBD1 (5 bases). The germline V gene encodes CDR1 DFQATT and CDR2 SNEGSKA (reference sequence). This CDR3 comprises 12 residues. CDR3 nucleotide sequence: TGCAGTGCTGTTAAGGGGCGAGATGCGCAGTATTTT. Translated, it gives CSAVKGRDAQYF.

There are many counts of this clonotype. The chain employs TRBV6-1 and TRBJ2-7, with 8 nucleotides matching TRBD1. Germline assignment: CDR1 MNHNS and CDR2 SASEGT. V lost 6 bases to trimming and J lost 3 bases; unmatched junction nucleotides: 7. The CDR3 sequence is 14 residues long. CDR3 in DNA: TGTGCCAGCAGCGGGGACAGGAGCTACTACGAGCAGTACTTC. It encodes CASSGDRSYYEQYF.

This clonotype was seen only a few times. The chain has TRBV7-9 and TRBJ1-2; TRBD1 is a possible D gene (6 bases). V was pared by 1 base and J by 7 bases, with 13 bases between. Germline V gene lookup returns CDR1 SEHNR and CDR2 FQNEAQ (reference sequence). This CDR3 contains 14 residues. The CDR3 DNA is TGTGCCAGCAGCTTAGGGACAGCGGGTCGTGGCTACACCTTC. Residues: CASSLGTAGRGYTF.

The sample holds many counts of this clonotype. The rearrangement joins TRBV28 to TRBJ2-1; the D gene is possibly TRBD2 (6 bases). The CDR3 extends over 15 amino acids. Germline CDR1 is MDHEN and CDR2 is SYDVKM. Trimming left V 3 bases short and J 0 bases short, with 9 bases between. The CDR3 coding sequence is TGTGCCAGCAGTTTCCCGGGACTCTCCTACAATGAGCAGTTCTTC. The encoded protein is CASSFPGLSYNEQFF.

This clonotype was counted many times. The genes are TRBV18 and TRBJ2-3; D may correspond to TRBD1 or TRBD2 (5 bases each). Per the germline V gene, CDR1 is KGHSH and CDR2 is LQKENI. The germline V and J ends were trimmed by 1 base and 0 bases, with 8 bases remaining between them. The CDR3 has 15 residues. The CDR3 spells CASSPQGESTDTQYF. For the CDR3, the DNA is TGTGCCAGCTCACCACAAGGGGAGAGCACAGATACGCAGTATTTT.

Concerning this clonotype itself: It differs at one base from a far larger clone, so likely a read error. The CDR3 DNA is TGCGCCAGCAGTGCTCTTAGCTCCTACAATGAGCAGTACTTC. Encoded protein: CASSALSSYNEQYF. This chain uses TRBV10-2 with TRBJ2-7; no clear D gene. The CDR3 loop spans 14 amino acids. CDR1 and CDR2 (germline): WSHSY, SAAADI. Between the trimmed V and J ends, which lost 4 bases and 7 bases, there was a span of 17 bases.

The rearrangement links TRBV6-1 to TRBJ2-7; D unresolved. Trimming left V 5 bases short and J 2 bases short, with 16 bases between. The CDR3 is 15 residues long. CDR1 and CDR2 from the germline V gene are MNHNS and SASEGT. The DNA for the CDR3 is TGTGCCAGCAGTCCCGGGTGGGGAACGGCCTACGAGCAGTACTTC. Encoded protein: CASSPGWGTAYEQYF.

The rearrangement links TRBV28 to TRBJ2-3, with 9 nucleotides matching TRBD1. Germline loops: CDR1 MDHEN, CDR2 SYDVKM. V trimming: 3 bases; J trimming: 3 bases; junction bases outside the gene matches: 7. The CDR3 runs to 16 residues. CDR3 in amino acids: CASSLESGTGTDTQYF. DNA of the CDR3: TGTGCCAGCAGTTTGGAGTCCGGGACAGGGACAGATACGCAGTATTTT.

The V call is TRBV7-9, the J call TRBJ2-2; 11 nucleotides line up with TRBD2. The germline CDR1 and CDR2 sequences are SEHNR and FQNEAQ (reference sequence). The CDR3 length is 16 residues. Germline trimming cut 0 bases from V and 6 bases from J; bases unmatched to any gene: 3. CDR3 residues: CASSLASLAGAGELFF. For the CDR3, the DNA is TGTGCCAGCAGCTTAGCGTCACTAGCGGGAGCCGGGGAGCTGTTTTTT. The whole variable domain, filled in from reference TRBV7-9 and TRBJ2-2, reads DTGVSQNPRHKITKRGQNVTFRCDPISEHNRLYWYRQTLGQGPEFLTYFQNEAQLEKSRLLSDRFSAERPKGSFSTLEIQRTEQGDSAMYLCASSLASLAGAGELFFGEGSRLTVL.

This clonotype was recorded many times. The gene calls are TRBV12-3 or TRBV12-4 and TRBJ1-1; D gene unclear. The CDR3 is 14 residues long. The germline V and J ends were trimmed by 2 bases and 1 base, with 8 bases remaining between them. The CDR3 DNA follows: TGTGCCAGCAGTTTACGGCCTGGGAACACTGAAGCTTTCTTT. Its protein product is CASSLRPGNTEAFF.

This rearrangement joins TRBV29-1 to TRBJ1-2; 11 nucleotides align to TRBD1. CDR3 size: 13 residues. The V and J ends lost 4 bases and 7 bases, in that order; junction bases with no gene match: 5. Germline values: CDR1 SQVTM, CDR2 ANQGSEA. The DNA for the CDR3 is TGCAGCGTTGCAAGGACAGGGGGCACTGGCTACACCTTC. Residues: CSVARTGGTGYTF.

The table lists this clonotype with many counts. V is TRBV28 and J is TRBJ2-7; the D gene is possibly TRBD1 (6 bases). The CDR3 covers 13 residues. V was cut by 7 bases and J by 2 bases, with 12 bases left in between. The germline V gene has CDR1 MDHEN and CDR2 SYDVKM. CDR3 sequence reads: CASTGQPPYEQYF. CDR3 coding DNA: TGTGCCAGCACCGGACAGCCGCCCTACGAGCAGTACTTC.

With regard to this clonotype: A much larger clone sits a single nucleotide away, making a read error possible. The CDR3 reads CTTSDAETGQVEQFF. CDR3 DNA sequence: TGTACCACCAGTGATGCCGAGACAGGGCAGGTTGAGCAGTTCTTC. This chain uses TRBV24-1 with TRBJ2-1; 7 bases align to TRBD1. The CDR3 runs 15 residues. Germline values: CDR1 KGHDR, CDR2 SFDVKD.

Note on this clonotype: A much bigger clone sits one base away, suggesting this may be a read error. CDR3 sequence (DNA): TGTGCCAACAGTCGGACGGAGGGTACGCAGTATTTT. Protein: CANSRTEGTQYF. J is TRBJ2-3 and V is TRBV27; tentatively, D is TRBD2 (6 bases). This CDR3 has 12 amino acids. Germline V gene sequence: CDR1 MNHEY, CDR2 SMNVEV (reference sequence).

This chain connects TRBV6-1 to TRBJ2-1, with 9 bases aligning to TRBD1. V was pared by 9 bases and J by 2 bases, with 8 bases of the junction left unmatched. This CDR3 contains 15 residues. CDR1 and CDR2 from the germline V gene are MNHNS and SASEGT. The CDR3 is CASFRGQGPYNEQFF. In nucleotides, the CDR3 is TGTGCCAGTTTCCGGGGACAGGGTCCCTACAATGAGCAGTTCTTC.

A few counts support this clonotype. The chain uses TRBV10-3 and TRBJ2-1; 7 bases agree with TRBD1. There are 17 residues in the CDR3. The V segment lost 6 bases and the J segment 2 bases; nucleotides outside the gene matches: 13. Looked up from germline, CDR1 is ENHRY and CDR2 is SYGVKD. CDR3 sequence (DNA): TGTGCCATCAGACCCAGTCAGGGGGAGTCCGCCTACAATGAGCAGTTCTTC. Its translation: CAIRPSQGESAYNEQFF.

This clonotype was seen a few times. A read error may produce the germline difference seen at one junction end. The CDR3 sequence: CSVENWGQTDF. The CDR3 bases are TGCAGCGTTGAAAATTGGGGCCAAACGGATTTC. This chain joins TRBV29-1 and TRBJ2-7; D may be TRBD1 (5 bases). The CDR3 is 11 residues long. Germline CDR1 SQVTM, CDR2 ANQGSEA.

The chain has TRBV13 and TRBJ2-5; 15 positions agree with TRBD2. Losses at the gene ends were 5 bases for V and 2 bases for J; bases not matched to a gene: 12. There are 19 residues in the CDR3. Germline V gene sequence: CDR1 PRHDT, CDR2 FYEKMQ (reference sequence). In nucleotides, the CDR3 is TGTGCCAGCAGCCCGAAAACCGGGACTAGCGGGAGGAAACAAGAGACCCAGTACTTC. It translates to CASSPKTGTSGRKQETQYF.

This clonotype was detected only a few times. The V gene is TRBV19, the J gene TRBJ2-1, with D possibly being TRBD1 (6 bases). The CDR3 totals 14 residues. CDR1 and CDR2 (germline): LNHDA, SQIVND (reference sequence). The V end lost 4 bases, the J end lost 5 bases, and 12 bases lay between the germline ends. CDR3 amino acids: CASSTYRADNEQFF. In DNA, the CDR3 is TGTGCCAGTAGTACCTACAGGGCGGACAATGAGCAGTTCTTC. The whole variable domain, filled in from reference TRBV19 and TRBJ2-1, reads DGGITQSPKYLFRKEGQNVTLSCEQNLNHDAMYWYRQDPGQGLRLIYYSQIVNDFQKGDIAEGYSVSREKKESFPLTVTSAQKNPTAFYLCASSTYRADNEQFFGPGTRLTVL.

The chain joins TRBV24-1 to TRBJ1-4; 7 bases fit TRBD1. The junction had 5 bases not matched to a gene; V was cut back by 7 bases and J by 4 bases. CDR1 and CDR2 (germline): KGHDR, SFDVKD. CDR3 length: 14 amino acids. The CDR3 DNA reads TGTGCCACCAGCCCGGGACAGTTTAATGAAAAACTGTTTTTT. Translating it yields CATSPGQFNEKLFF.